In its sample, the clone carrying this TCR beta chain was seen a few times. The antigen is unknown. The sample originates from a study of T cells after yellow fever vaccination. About the study: Some fractions had low cell numbers, and these were prepared with SMART-Seq v4 Ultra Low Input.

Template switching by 5'RACE produced TCR cDNA, adding a universal primer site and UMIs. TCRdb reprocessed the 5' RACE reads via MiXCR and lists one record per CDR3 protein. The sample has around 310,000 distinct CDR3 sequences; approximately 9% are singletons. General study findings and limits: A large majority of primary-vaccination clones showed up again after the booster (approximately 96% CD4, around 88% CD8).

The CDR3 extends over 16 amino acids. Germline trimming cut 1 base from V and 4 bases from J; bases unmatched to any gene: 10. Germline values: CDR1 MGHRA, CDR2 YSYEKL. The chain uses TRBV4-1 and TRBJ2-7; 7 nucleotides match TRBD2. Material: PBMCs, obtained on the day of the first yellow fever vaccination. The source is a man between 18 and 35 years old who received the YFV17D yellow fever vaccine. In DNA form, the CDR3 reads TGCGCCAGCAGCCAAGCTTTACTAGCGACATTATACGAGCAGTACTTC. It specifies CASSQALLATLYEQYF.